This T cell receptor (beta chain) was identified during a study of blood T cell repertoires in COVID-19. Study-level background: Some COVID-19 samples were acute and others convalescent; all came from the United States, Italy and Spain.

The CDR3 contains 14 residues. V was shortened by 1 base and J by 6 bases, with 11 bases between the two germline ends. Germline V lookup: CDR1 LGHNA, CDR2 YSLEER. In the original processing: Estimated nucleated cell counts came from reference gene primer amplification. Only in-frame clones appear in the TCRdb table, and some are missing; sequencing was by immunoSEQ multiplex PCR. That table furnishes V, J and clone size, whereas the DNA furnished D and trimming. The sample lists some 200,000 clones; roughly 88% were seen once. The sample taken for sequencing was peripheral blood. The chain recombines TRBV4-3 with TRBJ2-3; D might be TRBD1 (6 bases). The TCR comes from a man aged 45 to 65 with COVID-19, enrolled during active disease. CDR3 sequence (DNA): TGCGCCAGCAGCCAAGCAGGGGCTGTCGATACGCAGTATTTT. Translating gives CASSQAGAVDTQYF.